Reported below is one T cell receptor beta chain. This sample stems from a study of shared clonotypes between healthy human individuals. Whole-study context: Aged 18 to 49, the donors were a couple of women and a few men.

Profiling relied on immunoSEQ multiplex PCR, and the TCRdb table lists in-frame clones only, not all of them. The table has 490,000 or so clones, about three quarters seen once. Germline V lookup: CDR1 GTSNPN, CDR2 SVGIG (reference sequence). The CDR3 runs 14 residues. The V gene lost 0 bases and the J gene lost 1 base, with 9 bases spanning the gap. Sequencing was done on a sample of PBMCs. This TCR was sampled from a woman between 40 and 50 years old in good health. Some clones in this sample may be carry-over from other donors' samples. The rearrangement links TRBV30 to TRBJ1-1, with D unresolved. The CDR3 region is CAWSVPHRNTEAFF. Here the CDR3 DNA reads TGTGCCTGGAGTGTACCGCACAGGAACACTGAAGCTTTCTTT. Drawing the rest from reference TRBV30 and TRBJ1-1, the complete variable domain is SQTIHQWPATLVQPVGSPLSLECTVEGTSNPNLYWYRQAAGRGLQLLFYSVGIGQISSEVPQNLSASRPQDRQFILSSKKLLLSDSGFYLCAWSVPHRNTEAFFGQGTRLTVV.